This entry lists 10 T cell receptor beta chains sequenced from one sample in a study of blood T cell repertoires in COVID-19. Libraries were prepared by immunoSEQ multiplex PCR; TCRdb keeps only in-frame clonotypes and omits some of them. The data hold fewer than 120,000 clones, with more than 70% observed a single time. Sequenced sample: peripheral blood. These receptors were obtained from a woman aged 45-59 years with acute or convalescent COVID-19.

The gene calls are TRBV7-8 and TRBJ2-2; 13 positions match TRBD2. The CDR3 consists of 17 residues. CDR1 is SGHVS and CDR2 is FQNEAQ in the germline V gene. Trimming cost V 0 bases and J 9 bases; bases outside gene matches: 7. CDR3 sequence: CASSLAQSGTSGRELFF. CDR3 sequence (DNA): TGTGCCAGCAGCTTAGCACAGTCCGGGACTAGCGGGAGGGAGCTGTTTTTT.

This clone was found once. The chain joins TRBV2 to TRBJ2-1; D not certain. This CDR3 has 12 residues. V was pared by 5 bases and J by 4 bases, with 6 bases between. Germline-derived CDR1 and CDR2 are SNHLY and FYNNEI. The CDR3 coding sequence is TGTGCCAGCAGTCCCAGTTACAATGAGCAGTTCTTC. It is translated as CASSPSYNEQFF.

The V gene is TRBV19, the J gene TRBJ1-4; D might be TRBD1 (6 bases). The CDR3 covers 14 residues. The V and J ends lost 3 bases and 3 bases respectively, with 8 bases between them. CDR1 is LNHDA, CDR2 SQIVND, per germline (reference sequence). This CDR3 reads CASSIRGPNEKLFF. CDR3 nucleotides: TGTGCCAGTAGTATCAGGGGTCCTAATGAAAAACTGTTTTTT.

V and J are TRBV9 and TRBJ1-2; TRBD1 agrees at 8 bases. This CDR3 is 14 amino acids long. V trimming: 2 bases; J trimming: 8 bases; junction bases outside the gene matches: 8. CDR1 is SGDLS, CDR2 YYNGEE, per germline. The CDR3 nucleotides read TGTGCCAGCAGCGTGATCCAGGCAGGGGGCGGCTACACCTTC. It is translated as CASSVIQAGGGYTF.

V and J are TRBV6-5 and TRBJ1-5, with 7 bases lining up with TRBD1. Germline lookup yields CDR1 MNHEY and CDR2 SVGAGI. The J segment lost 4 bases and the V segment lost 8 bases, leaving 8 bases of the junction unmatched. CDR3 length equals 14 residues. In nucleotides, the CDR3 is TGTGCCAGCCGGGACAGAACCTTGAATCAGCCCCAGCATTTT. Translation gives CASRDRTLNQPQHF.

The chain joins TRBV6-1 to TRBJ1-1; possible D gene TRBD1, 6 bases. The V end was cut by 0 bases, the J end by 3 bases, with 8 bases between. The CDR3 loop spans 14 amino acids. The germline gives CDR1 MNHNS, CDR2 SASEGT. The CDR3, as DNA: TGTGCCAGCAGTGAAGCGGGGGGGCACACTGAAGCTTTCTTT. It translates to CASSEAGGHTEAFF.

The rearrangement joins TRBV7-2 to TRBJ1-1; 8 nucleotides align to TRBD1. With V trimmed by 5 bases and J by 0 bases, 5 bases remained unmatched. The CDR3 runs 15 residues. CDR1 SGHTA and CDR2 FQGNSA come from the germline V gene. CDR3 coding DNA: TGTGCCAGCAGCCCCGGACAGGGAATGAACACTGAAGCTTTCTTT. Protein sequence: CASSPGQGMNTEAFF.

The chain has TRBV10-3 and TRBJ2-7; the D is unclear. CDR1 and CDR2 from the germline V gene are ENHRY and SYGVKD. V was clipped by 2 bases and J by 1 base, with 9 bases between them. The CDR3 totals 14 residues. CDR3: CAISETTTSYEQYF. The CDR3 bases are TGTGCCATCAGTGAGACGACGACTTCCTACGAGCAGTACTTC.

The V gene is TRBV4-2, the J gene TRBJ2-7; no clear D gene. V was trimmed by 4 bases and J by 2 bases, leaving 18 bases between them. This CDR3 is 16 amino acids long. From germline, CDR1 is LGHNA and CDR2 YNFKEQ. This CDR3 is CASSRGSPESAYEQYF. CDR3 in DNA: TGTGCCAGCAGCCGCGGCTCCCCCGAAAGCGCCTACGAGCAGTACTTC.

This clone has a single count. The chain recombines TRBV19 with TRBJ2-3; the match to TRBD2 covers 10 bases. Germline assignment: CDR1 LNHDA and CDR2 SQIVND (reference sequence). CDR3 length: 16 amino acids. V trimming: 1 base; J trimming: 6 bases; junction bases outside the gene matches: 7. This chain's CDR3 is CASSIGASGSGDTQYF. For the CDR3, the DNA is TGTGCCAGTAGTATAGGGGCTAGCGGGAGCGGGGATACGCAGTATTTT.